This TCR beta chain appears in the sequencing data of a study of blood T cell repertoires in COVID-19. Study summary: Acute and convalescent COVID-19 specimens originated in the United States, Italy and Spain. Sources were T cells, B-cell-depleted T cells, or PBMCs; the material itself was cDNA or gDNA.

Per the authors' pipeline: Cell counts per sample came from amplifying reference gene primers. Clones were read by immunoSEQ multiplex PCR, and TCRdb kept only the in-frame ones, dropping some. That table supplies the V and J calls and clone size; D and trimming were determined from the DNA. The sample gives over 80,000 clones, approximately 86% of which show up once; approximately 1.2% is in the top ten. V shed 0 bases and J shed 0 bases, with 10 bases lying between them. Germline V lookup: CDR1 SGHKS, CDR2 YYEKEE (reference sequence). The CDR3 loop spans 17 amino acids. The V and J genes are TRBV5-5 and TRBJ2-6; D gene unclear. Sequenced: peripheral blood. This sequence was found in a man of 80 years or more with active or convalescent COVID-19. The CDR3 reads CASSLGAAVSGANVLTF. CDR3 nucleotides: TGTGCCAGCAGCTTGGGGGCAGCCGTCTCTGGGGCCAACGTCCTGACTTTC.